This is a list of T cell receptor beta chains from one sample in a study of radiotherapy plus CTLA-4 blockade in lung cancer. Profiled with immunoSEQ multiplex PCR; TCRdb holds only in-frame clones, not every one. The data contain 40,000 or so clones, around 63% of them singletons. The sample was peripheral blood, taken from a patient treated with radiotherapy plus ipilimumab. The receptors stem from a human donor with non-small cell lung cancer who had a partial response to radiotherapy plus ipilimumab. The CDR3 runs from the conserved cysteine through the conserved F or W. D genes are given only for firm matches. Only part of the rows carry a size: once, few, many, or a class if the clone is expanded.

J gene: TRBJ1-5; D gene: TRBD1; CDR3 length: 14; clone size: NA; V gene: TRBV5-6; CDR3 protein: CASSFGTGGWPQHF; CDR3 DNA: TGTGCCAGCAGCTTTGGGACAGGGGGCTGGCCCCAGCATTTT
J gene: TRBJ1-2; D gene: NA; CDR3 length: 13; clone size: NA; V gene: TRBV6-5; CDR3 protein: CASRDRRGNGYTF; CDR3 DNA: TGTGCCAGCAGGGACAGACGAGGGAATGGCTACACCTTC
J gene: TRBJ2-3; D gene: NA; CDR3 length: 16; clone size: NA; V gene: TRBV5-4; CDR3 protein: CASSLVGTQRTDTQYF; CDR3 DNA: TGTGCCAGCAGCTTGGTTGGGACACAAAGGACAGATACGCAGTATTTT
J gene: TRBJ1-2; D gene: NA; CDR3 length: 14; clone size: few; V gene: TRBV30; CDR3 protein: CASRARGRNYGYTF; CDR3 DNA: TGTGCCTCCCGCGCTAGGGGCAGGAACTATGGCTACACCTTC
J gene: TRBJ1-1; D gene: NA; CDR3 length: 11; clone size: NA; V gene: TRBV5-1; CDR3 protein: CASSRGTEAFF; CDR3 DNA: TGCGCCAGCAGTCGAGGCACTGAAGCTTTCTTT
J gene: TRBJ1-1; D gene: NA; CDR3 length: 16; clone size: once; V gene: TRBV9; CDR3 protein: CASSVTSGALAYEAFF; CDR3 DNA: TGTGCCAGCAGCGTTACATCTGGGGCTCTGGCATATGAAGCTTTCTTT
J gene: TRBJ1-1; D gene: NA; CDR3 length: 13; clone size: NA; V gene: TRBV6-5; CDR3 protein: CASSERFGQGAFF; CDR3 DNA: TGTGCCAGCAGTGAACGATTCGGACAAGGAGCTTTCTTT
J gene: TRBJ1-6; D gene: NA; CDR3 length: 17; clone size: NA; V gene: TRBV6-1; CDR3 protein: CASSEAQGWWDRSPLHF; CDR3 DNA: TGTGCCAGCAGTGAAGCGCAGGGCTGGTGGGATCGTTCACCCCTCCACTTT
J gene: TRBJ1-2; D gene: TRBD1; CDR3 length: 15; clone size: NA; V gene: TRBV6-7; CDR3 protein: CASSFSTGIPRGYTF; CDR3 DNA: TGTGCCAGCAGTTTCTCGACAGGGATCCCCCGGGGCTACACCTTC
J gene: TRBJ2-5; D gene: TRBD2; CDR3 length: 15; clone size: NA; V gene: TRBV12-5; CDR3 protein: CASGLGSGGQETQYF; CDR3 DNA: TGTGCTAGTGGTTTGGGATCGGGGGGCCAAGAGACCCAGTACTTC
J gene: TRBJ2-5; D gene: TRBD2; CDR3 length: 16; clone size: NA; V gene: TRBV9; CDR3 protein: CASSGGSGGARETQYF; CDR3 DNA: TGTGCCAGCAGCGGGGGGAGCGGGGGGGCCCGCGAGACCCAGTACTTC
J gene: TRBJ1-1; D gene: NA; CDR3 length: 15; clone size: NA; V gene: TRBV7-2; CDR3 protein: CASSLVARGDTEAFF; CDR3 DNA: TGTGCCAGCAGCTTAGTGGCCAGGGGAGACACTGAAGCTTTCTTT
J gene: TRBJ2-7; D gene: NA; CDR3 length: 12; clone size: NA; V gene: TRBV29-1; CDR3 protein: CSVEDNTYEQYF; CDR3 DNA: TGCAGCGTTGAGGACAACACCTACGAGCAGTACTTC
J gene: TRBJ2-3; D gene: NA; CDR3 length: 15; clone size: NA; V gene: TRBV2; CDR3 protein: CASTGREGLTDTQYF; CDR3 DNA: TGTGCCAGCACAGGGCGGGAAGGGCTCACAGATACGCAGTATTTT
J gene: TRBJ2-5; D gene: TRBD2; CDR3 length: 16; clone size: few; V gene: TRBV5-6; CDR3 protein: CASNPGAGRALETQYF; CDR3 DNA: TGTGCCAGCAATCCCGGGGCCGGGAGGGCCTTGGAGACCCAGTACTTC
J gene: TRBJ1-1; D gene: NA; CDR3 length: 13; clone size: NA; V gene: TRBV9; CDR3 protein: CASQGRENTEAFF; CDR3 DNA: TGTGCCAGCCAGGGCAGGGAGAACACTGAAGCTTTCTTT
J gene: TRBJ2-3; D gene: TRBD2; CDR3 length: 16; clone size: NA; V gene: TRBV7-2; CDR3 protein: CASSSGLAGNTDTQYF; CDR3 DNA: TGTGCCAGCAGCTCTGGACTAGCGGGGAACACAGATACGCAGTATTTT
J gene: TRBJ2-4; D gene: NA; CDR3 length: 15; clone size: NA; V gene: TRBV6-5; CDR3 protein: CASTAGGAGKNIQYF; CDR3 DNA: TGTGCCAGCACGGCAGGAGGGGCTGGCAAAAACATTCAGTACTTC
J gene: TRBJ2-7; D gene: NA; CDR3 length: 15; clone size: medium-sized; V gene: TRBV6-1; CDR3 protein: CASPEDGDTRYEQYF; CDR3 DNA: TGTGCCAGCCCAGAAGACGGGGACACTAGGTACGAGCAGTACTTC
J gene: TRBJ1-2; D gene: TRBD1; CDR3 length: 16; clone size: NA; V gene: TRBV5-1; CDR3 protein: CASSISPGQGDYGYTF; CDR3 DNA: TGCGCCAGCAGCATCAGCCCGGGACAGGGGGACTATGGCTACACCTTC
J gene: TRBJ1-5; D gene: NA; CDR3 length: 14; clone size: NA; V gene: TRBV10-3; CDR3 protein: CAISLDPDSQPQHF; CDR3 DNA: TGTGCCATCAGTTTGGACCCCGACAGTCAGCCCCAGCATTTT
J gene: TRBJ2-7; D gene: TRBD1; CDR3 length: 12; clone size: NA; V gene: TRBV29-1; CDR3 protein: CSVGDSGYEQYF; CDR3 DNA: TGCAGCGTTGGGGACAGCGGCTACGAGCAGTACTTC
J gene: TRBJ2-2; D gene: TRBD2; CDR3 length: 18; clone size: few; V gene: TRBV4-2; CDR3 protein: CASSQAGGGGPDTGELFF; CDR3 DNA: TGTGCCAGCAGCCAAGCGGGTGGCGGGGGGCCGGACACCGGGGAGCTGTTTTTT
J gene: TRBJ1-2; D gene: TRBD1; CDR3 length: 13; clone size: NA; V gene: TRBV2; CDR3 protein: CASSWGQGDGYTF; CDR3 DNA: TGTGCCAGCAGTTGGGGACAGGGGGATGGCTACACCTTC
J gene: TRBJ1-5; D gene: NA; CDR3 length: 15; clone size: NA; V gene: TRBV19; CDR3 protein: CASKLDPNSNQPQHF; CDR3 DNA: TGTGCCAGTAAACTAGATCCGAATAGCAATCAGCCCCAGCATTTT
J gene: TRBJ2-1; D gene: NA; CDR3 length: 11; clone size: NA; V gene: TRBV7-2; CDR3 protein: CAKGLPREQFF; CDR3 DNA: TGTGCCAAAGGACTACCGCGAGAGCAGTTCTTC
J gene: TRBJ1-2; D gene: NA; CDR3 length: 14; clone size: NA; V gene: TRBV5-1; CDR3 protein: CASSLGQTSYGYTF; CDR3 DNA: TGCGCCAGCAGCTTGGGCCAGACTAGCTATGGCTACACCTTC
J gene: TRBJ2-3; D gene: NA; CDR3 length: 12; clone size: NA; V gene: TRBV13; CDR3 protein: CASSLSTDTQYF; CDR3 DNA: TGTGCCAGCAGCCTTAGCACAGATACGCAGTATTTT
J gene: TRBJ2-7; D gene: TRBD1; CDR3 length: 14; clone size: NA; V gene: TRBV5-1; CDR3 protein: CASSLKGQAYEQYF; CDR3 DNA: TGCGCCAGCAGCTTGAAGGGACAGGCCTACGAGCAGTACTTC
J gene: TRBJ2-1; D gene: TRBD2; CDR3 length: 14; clone size: NA; V gene: TRBV10-3; CDR3 protein: CAIRTSGNYNEQFF; CDR3 DNA: TGTGCCATCAGGACTAGCGGCAACTACAATGAGCAGTTCTTC
J gene: TRBJ2-2; D gene: NA; CDR3 length: 16; clone size: NA; V gene: TRBV5-1; CDR3 protein: CASSAEQGSDTGELFF; CDR3 DNA: TGCGCCAGCAGCGCAGAACAGGGATCCGACACCGGGGAGCTGTTTTTT
J gene: TRBJ1-1; D gene: NA; CDR3 length: 13; clone size: NA; V gene: TRBV7-3; CDR3 protein: CASSLELNTEAFF; CDR3 DNA: TGTGCCAGCAGCTTAGAGCTGAACACTGAAGCTTTCTTT
J gene: TRBJ2-3; D gene: TRBD2; CDR3 length: 18; clone size: NA; V gene: TRBV10-2; CDR3 protein: CASRGAGGIAGYRDTQYF; CDR3 DNA: TGCGCCAGCAGAGGGGCCGGGGGAATAGCGGGGTATAGGGATACGCAGTATTTT
J gene: TRBJ2-6; D gene: NA; CDR3 length: 13; clone size: once; V gene: TRBV6-5; CDR3 protein: CATTRFGANVLTF; CDR3 DNA: TGTGCCACAACCCGGTTTGGGGCCAACGTCCTGACTTTC
J gene: TRBJ2-2; D gene: TRBD2; CDR3 length: 18; clone size: NA; V gene: TRBV7-6; CDR3 protein: CASSLPILASGVAGELFF; CDR3 DNA: TGTGCCAGCAGCTTACCGATTCTGGCTAGCGGGGTCGCCGGGGAGCTGTTTTTT
J gene: TRBJ1-1; D gene: NA; CDR3 length: 13; clone size: few; V gene: TRBV19; CDR3 protein: CASSMDTDTEAFF; CDR3 DNA: TGTGCCAGTAGTATGGACACGGACACTGAAGCTTTCTTT
J gene: TRBJ2-1; D gene: TRBD2; CDR3 length: 14; clone size: large; V gene: TRBV7-2; CDR3 protein: CASSLQAGANEQFF; CDR3 DNA: TGTGCCAGCAGCTTACAAGCGGGAGCGAATGAGCAGTTCTTC
J gene: TRBJ1-4; D gene: NA; CDR3 length: 14; clone size: NA; V gene: TRBV15; CDR3 protein: CATSRDRHRPELFF; CDR3 DNA: TGTGCCACCAGCAGAGATCGGCACAGACCCGAACTGTTTTTT
J gene: TRBJ1-5; D gene: TRBD1; CDR3 length: 16; clone size: once; V gene: TRBV19; CDR3 protein: CASSGWTGGSNQPQHF; CDR3 DNA: TGTGCCAGTAGTGGCTGGACAGGCGGTAGCAATCAGCCCCAGCATTTT
J gene: TRBJ2-7; D gene: TRBD1; CDR3 length: 14; clone size: many; V gene: TRBV5-6; CDR3 protein: CASSTGQGIYEQYF; CDR3 DNA: TGTGCCAGCAGCACGGGACAGGGAATCTACGAGCAGTACTTC
J gene: TRBJ1-2; D gene: TRBD1; CDR3 length: 17; clone size: NA; V gene: TRBV4-3; CDR3 protein: CASSRGTGMKGTYGYTF; CDR3 DNA: TGCGCCAGCAGCCGTGGGACAGGGATGAAAGGCACCTATGGCTACACCTTC
J gene: TRBJ2-7; D gene: TRBD2; CDR3 length: 15; clone size: many; V gene: TRBV14; CDR3 protein: CASSQVAGGGNEQYF; CDR3 DNA: TGTGCCAGCAGCCAAGTCGCGGGGGGCGGGAACGAGCAGTACTTC
J gene: TRBJ1-1; D gene: NA; CDR3 length: 13; clone size: few; V gene: TRBV6-5; CDR3 protein: CASSYRGMTEAFF; CDR3 DNA: TGTGCCAGCAGTTACAGGGGGATGACTGAAGCTTTCTTT